These 29 T cell receptor beta chains were all obtained from the same sample, sequenced in a study of blood T cell repertoires in COVID-19. The data were produced by immunoSEQ multiplex PCR, yet TCRdb's version contains in-frame clones alone and is incomplete. The table shows around 130,000 clones, with about 85% occurring only once. Sequenced input: peripheral blood. The receptor source for this set is a human donor in a cohort sampled during active COVID-19.

The J gene is TRBJ1-2, the V gene TRBV4-3, with D tentatively TRBD1 (5 bases). Germline V gene lookup returns CDR1 LGHNA and CDR2 YSLEER. There are 14 residues in the CDR3. Trimming left V 0 bases short and J 5 bases short, with 10 bases between. Here the CDR3 DNA reads TGCGCCAGCAGCCAAGAGCAGGGAAGGTATGGCTACACCTTC. Amino acid sequence: CASSQEQGRYGYTF.

The rearrangement uses TRBV7-9 and TRBJ1-1; TRBD1 agrees at 8 bases. The CDR3 spans 13 residues. Trimming at V came to 2 bases and at J to 7 bases, leaving 3 bases not matched to a gene. Per germline, CDR1 SEHNR and CDR2 FQNEAQ (reference sequence). CDR3 DNA: TGTGCCAGCAGCTTACCGGGACAGGATGAAGCTTTCTTT. Its protein is CASSLPGQDEAFF.

The V and J genes are TRBV6-5 and TRBJ2-3, with D unresolved. V lost 6 bases and J lost 0, with 7 bases in between. Looked up from germline, CDR1 is MNHEY and CDR2 is SVGAGI. CDR3 length: 13 residues. The CDR3 sequence: CASRSLSTDTQYF. The CDR3 bases are TGTGCCAGCAGGTCGCTAAGCACAGATACGCAGTATTTT.

The chain is built from TRBV5-6 and TRBJ1-2; unclear D gene. This CDR3 comprises 14 residues. Germline CDR1 and CDR2: SGHDT and YYEEEE. Trimming cost V 0 bases and J 1 base, with 7 bases left between them. The CDR3 DNA follows: TGTGCCAGCAGCTTGGGCTGGAGTAACTATGGCTACACCTTC. As protein: CASSLGWSNYGYTF.

The chain uses TRBV29-1 and TRBJ1-2; D uncertain. V lost 6 bases and J lost 8, with 16 bases in between. The CDR3 spans 12 residues. CDR1 and CDR2 from the germline V gene are SQVTM and ANQGSEA. In nucleotides, the CDR3 is TGCAGCGTAGCAGTTGGGCTTCGGGGCTACACCTTC. Translated: CSVAVGLRGYTF.

The chain recombines TRBV7-8 with TRBJ2-4; no reliable D call. CDR3 length: 16 residues. Per the germline V gene, CDR1 is SGHVS and CDR2 is FQNEAQ. V was trimmed by 0 bases and J by 0 bases, leaving 9 bases between them. The CDR3 DNA reads TGTGCCAGCAGCTTAGCGCCACAGCTAGCCAAAAACATTCAGTACTTC. Its translation is CASSLAPQLAKNIQYF.

The rearrangement links TRBV19 to TRBJ1-5; tentative D call: TRBD1 (6 bases). The V gene's germline CDR1 is LNHDA and CDR2 SQIVND (reference sequence). V was trimmed by 10 bases and J by 3 bases, leaving 13 bases between them. The length of the CDR3 is 13 residues. This chain's CDR3 is CATRPGANQPQHF. CDR3 sequence (DNA): TGTGCCACCCGCCCAGGGGCCAATCAGCCCCAGCATTTT.

The chain recombines TRBV5-6 with TRBJ1-1, with 8 bases aligning to TRBD1. This CDR3 spans 16 amino acids. Trimming removed 2 bases from V and 3 bases from J; junction bases left unmatched: 9. The V gene's germline CDR1 is SGHDT and CDR2 YYEEEE. This chain's CDR3 is CASSFQPGGGDTEAFF. The CDR3 bases are TGTGCCAGCAGCTTCCAACCAGGGGGCGGCGACACTGAAGCTTTCTTT.

The chain employs TRBV19 and TRBJ1-1; D is undetermined. The germline CDR1 and CDR2 sequences are LNHDA and SQIVND (reference sequence). The CDR3 has 12 residues. V dropped 5 bases and J dropped 0 bases, with 4 bases sitting between them. The CDR3 here is CASSPMNTEAFF. The CDR3 nucleotides are TGTGCCAGTAGTCCAATGAACACTGAAGCTTTCTTT.

The chain combines TRBV4-1 with TRBJ2-4, with a weak D call TRBD2 (5 bases). The germline V gene encodes CDR1 MGHRA and CDR2 YSYEKL. Trimming removed 3 bases at V and 6 bases at J, with 18 bases between. This CDR3 spans 16 amino acids. The CDR3 sequence: CASSHRLQGGGNIQYF. The CDR3 nucleotides read TGCGCCAGCAGCCATCGATTGCAAGGAGGAGGAAACATTCAGTACTTC.

The chain couples TRBV19 to TRBJ2-3; 9 bases fit TRBD1. Unmatched junction bases numbered 9, after V lost 7 bases and J lost 4 bases. The CDR3 length is 15 residues. Per germline, CDR1 LNHDA and CDR2 SQIVND (reference sequence). This chain's CDR3 is CASKVTGGASDTQYF. The CDR3 DNA follows: TGTGCCAGTAAGGTTACAGGGGGCGCATCAGATACGCAGTATTTT.

This clone was observed once. The V and J genes are TRBV7-8 and TRBJ1-6; D uncertain. CDR1 and CDR2 from the germline V gene are SGHVS and FQNEAQ. Trimming shortened V by 3 bases and J by 8 bases, and 11 bases separated the two germline ends. The CDR3 extends over 14 amino acids. The DNA of the CDR3 is TGTGCCAGCAGCTTCGGGGAAGGGTATTCACCCCTCCACTTT. Amino acids: CASSFGEGYSPLHF.

J is TRBJ2-3 and V is TRBV6-5; 13 nucleotides align to TRBD2. CDR1 is MNHEY and CDR2 is SVGAGI in the germline V gene. V shed 6 bases and J 8 bases; nucleotides not matched to a gene: 5. The CDR3 totals 14 residues. CDR3 region: CASRLAGGHSTQYF. The CDR3 DNA sequence: TGTGCCAGCAGACTAGCGGGGGGGCATAGTACGCAGTATTTT.

The gene calls are TRBV6-6 and TRBJ2-3, with 8 bases identical to TRBD1. Germline trimming cut 2 bases from V and 5 bases from J; bases unmatched to any gene: 9. Germline lookup yields CDR1 MNHNY and CDR2 SVGAGI (reference sequence). This CDR3 has 16 residues. DNA of the CDR3: TGTGCCAGCAGTTACCCCAGGGGGCGTGGGTTAGATACGCAGTATTTT. It yields the protein CASSYPRGRGLDTQYF.

The gene calls are TRBV11-3 and TRBJ2-3; 9 bases are a match to TRBD1. This CDR3 comprises 15 residues. From germline, CDR1 is SGHNT and CDR2 YENEEA. The J segment lost 2 bases and the V segment lost 5 bases, leaving 5 bases of the junction unmatched. CDR3 nucleotides: TGTGCCAGCAGCCCGACAGGGGGATACACAGATACGCAGTATTTT. It yields the protein CASSPTGGYTDTQYF.

The chain carries TRBV11-2 and TRBJ2-4, with 10 bases that match TRBD2. J lost 7 bases, V lost 0 bases, and 6 bases had no gene match. Germline values: CDR1 SGHAT, CDR2 FQNNGV. CDR3 size: 16 residues. CDR3 in amino acids: CASSLDRASGGNIQYF. As DNA, the CDR3 is TGTGCCAGCAGCTTAGATCGGGCTAGCGGGGGTAACATTCAGTACTTC.

The rearrangement links TRBV5-8 to TRBJ2-3; 12 nucleotides match TRBD2. Germline V CDR1 and CDR2: SGHTS, YDEGEE. The CDR3 covers 16 residues. V gave up 2 bases and J gave up 5 bases; unmatched junction bases: 6. CDR3: CASSFVLAGGQDTQYF. The CDR3 region has the DNA TGTGCCAGCAGCTTCGTGCTAGCGGGAGGGCAAGATACGCAGTATTTT.

This clone has only a few counts. The chain joins TRBV5-4 to TRBJ1-6, with 7 positions matching TRBD1. Germline V gives CDR1 SGHNT, CDR2 YYREEE (reference sequence). The J segment lost 6 bases and the V segment lost 3 bases, leaving 9 bases of the junction unmatched. The CDR3 consists of 16 residues. This CDR3 reads CASSSRDSGSNSPLHF. The CDR3 DNA reads as TGTGCCAGCAGCTCCCGGGACAGTGGTTCTAATTCACCCCTCCACTTT.

J is TRBJ2-5 and V is TRBV21-1; the table's TRBD2 call for D was not verified on the DNA. TRBV21-1 is reported as a pseudogene. The CDR3 has 19 residues. CDR3: CASTLRGTSGSKASETQYF. The CDR3 coding sequence is TGTGCCAGCACCCTTAGGGGAACTAGCGGGAGTAAGGCTTCAGAGACCCAGTACTTC.

The rearrangement uses TRBV7-6 and TRBJ1-1, with 8 bases identical to TRBD1. Germline loops: CDR1 SGHVS, CDR2 FNYEAQ. J gave up 10 bases and V 5 bases, and 6 bases lay outside the gene matches. CDR3 length: 12 residues. The CDR3 nucleotides are TGTGCCAGCAGCCCACAGGGGGGTAGAGCTTTCTTT. As protein: CASSPQGGRAFF.

The chain uses TRBV15 and TRBJ1-1; 7 bases line up with TRBD1. After removal of 0 bases from V and 0 bases from J, the junction contained 4 bases not matched to a gene. Germline CDR1 reads LNHNV; CDR2 reads YYDKDF (reference sequence). The CDR3 totals 16 residues. CDR3 coding DNA: TGTGCCACCAGCAGAGACGGAGGGGGCCTGAACACTGAAGCTTTCTTT. It yields the protein CATSRDGGGLNTEAFF.

The chain combines TRBV3-1 (or the pseudogene TRBV3-2) with TRBJ1-4; 9 bases agree with TRBD1. Germline V gene lookup returns CDR1 LGHDT and CDR2 YNNKEL (reference sequence). The CDR3 runs to 15 residues. The junction had 8 bases not matched to a gene; V was cut back by 4 bases and J by 8 bases. In DNA form, the CDR3 reads TGTGCCAGCAGCCCTCGGACAGGGGCAGGGGAAAAACTGTTTTTT. Its protein product is CASSPRTGAGEKLFF.

The chain combines TRBV5-4 with TRBJ1-3; TRBD1 is a possible D gene (6 bases). CDR3 length: 16 amino acids. Trimming left V 0 bases short and J 0 bases short, with 10 bases between. From germline, CDR1 is SGHNT and CDR2 YYREEE (reference sequence). The CDR3 here is CASSLGGGDSGNTIYF. DNA of the CDR3: TGTGCCAGCAGCTTGGGAGGGGGAGACTCTGGAAACACCATATATTTT.

This rearrangement joins TRBV5-1 to TRBJ1-6; 9 nucleotides line up with TRBD1. The CDR3 loop spans 17 amino acids. CDR1 and CDR2 from the germline V gene are SGHRS and YFSETQ. The ends lost 0 bases at V and 10 bases at J; junction bases unmatched: 11. In DNA form, the CDR3 reads TGCGCCAGCAGCTTGGGGCCTAGGACAGGGGTTCGATCACCCCTCCACTTT. It codes for CASSLGPRTGVRSPLHF. The complete variable domain, with remaining parts taken from reference TRBV5-1 and TRBJ1-6, reads KAGVTQTPRYLIKTRGQQVTLSCSPISGHRSVSWYQQTPGQGLQFLFEYFSETQRNKGNFPGRFSGRQFSNSRSEMNVSTLELGDSALYLCASSLGPRTGVRSPLHFGNGTRLTVT.

The gene calls are TRBV2 and TRBJ1-1; 7 bases align to TRBD1. After removal of 7 bases from V and 11 bases from J, the junction contained 10 bases not matched to a gene. From germline, CDR1 is SNHLY and CDR2 FYNNEI. The CDR3 contains 12 residues. The CDR3 bases are TGTGCCAGCAAAACAGGGGCCCCGGAGGCTTTCTTT. Translation gives CASKTGAPEAFF.

This clone was seen a few times. The V gene is TRBV6-5, the J gene TRBJ2-7, with TRBD2 identical over 8 bases. CDR1 is MNHEY and CDR2 is SVGAGI in the germline V gene. The CDR3 totals 15 residues. J gave up 6 bases and V 6 bases, and 13 bases lay outside the gene matches. The CDR3 sequence: CASSALGLGFFEQYV. CDR3 bases: TGTGCCAGCAGCGCGTTGGGACTAGGGTTTTTCGAGCAGTACGTC.

The chain uses TRBV5-4 and TRBJ2-1; tentatively, D is TRBD2 (6 bases). Per the germline V gene, CDR1 is SGHNT and CDR2 is YYREEE (reference sequence). The length of the CDR3 is 14 residues. Trimming took off 4 bases at V and 0 bases at J, with 8 bases between the two ends. This CDR3 is CASSGGSSYNEQFF. The CDR3 DNA follows: TGTGCCAGCAGCGGGGGGAGCTCCTACAATGAGCAGTTCTTC.

The chain has TRBV7-2 and TRBJ1-5; unclear D gene. Germline V lookup: CDR1 SGHTA, CDR2 FQGNSA. Trimming stripped 1 base from V and 2 bases from J, with 12 bases between. This CDR3 has 16 residues. DNA of the CDR3: TGTGCCAGCAGCTTAGTCTCGGGGTCCGGCAATCAGCCCCAGCATTTT. Its protein product is CASSLVSGSGNQPQHF. Supplemented by reference TRBV7-2 and TRBJ1-5, the full variable domain reads GAGVSQSPSNKVTEKGKDVELRCDPISGHTALYWYRQSLGQGLEFLIYFQGNSAPDKSGLPSDRFSAERTGGSVSTLTIQRTQQEDSAVYLCASSLVSGSGNQPQHFGDGTRLSIL.

The CDR3 bases are TGTGCCAGCAGCGAGGTGCAAGAGACCCAGTACTTC. Translated: CASSEVQETQYF. The chain carries TRBV11-3 and TRBJ2-5; D not resolved. Germline CDR1 is SGHNT and CDR2 is YENEEA. V dropped 5 bases and J dropped 2 bases, with 6 bases sitting between them. CDR3 length: 12 residues.